Described below is a single T cell receptor (beta chain) sequence and its context. This clonotype was detected ten times or more. There is no known antigen for this receptor. No base-level quality is on record; no much larger clone is a single base apart. V is cut by 3 bases and J by 5 bases, and the space between the germline ends is 11 bases. Counted from cysteine to phenylalanine, this CDR3 has 13 amino acids. Only CDR3 DNA is held: 39 bases, read in frame from base 1. Via the germline V gene, CDR1 is SGHTS and CDR2 YDEGEE. Amplification of TCR beta CDR3 regions was carried out from RNA transcripts. A first-round RT-PCR of the TCR CDR3 used the HTBI primer set with the Qiagen OneStep RT-PCR kit. Libraries were constructed in a second round of multiplex PCR, after which size selection and purification were performed. Libraries were sequenced paired-end with 100 bp reads on an Illumina HiSeq2000. Processing in the source paper ran as follows. SOAPnuke was used to process the raw data, throwing out any read that contained adapters or uncalled bases, had a mean Phred below 15, or lacked an exact constant-primer or identifier match. High-quality paired reads were merged using COPE v1.2.5, and each unique nucleotide sequence was defined as a clonotype. Clonotypes were aligned to IMGT TRBV, TRBD and TRBJ reference segments using MiTCR v1.1. Only V-J combinations with frequency above 0.0001, covering approximately 99% of repertoires, were analysed. A TCS score was defined as the ratio of F50 (clonal expansion) to E x V (chaos), with BLOSUM62-based TCRdist applied between CDR3 peptides within each V-J. Welch's t-statistics and random forest reduced 500 to 550 V-J features to roughly 13, which were used in a naive Bayes classifier (R e1071). The Morisita-Horn index was used to measure how similar the thyroid and blood repertoires were. TCRdb itself trimmed the public reads at Q25 with fastp, ran MiXCR and retained productive beta chains. Identical CDR3 proteins give one entry, which carries the most common genes and DNA. In this record, the V and J calls reflect TCRdb's handling and not the investigators' own analysis. The sample includes approximately 610,000 distinct CDR3 sequences, with about 15% observed a single time. The top ten clones comprise 4.3% of the sample.

In the ophthalmopathy patients, disease was moderately to severely active, with a Clinical Activity Score of 3 or more, a NOSPECS grade of 4 or more, and a duration of less than 3 months. Any patient with an uncontrolled infection, another autoimmune disease, pregnancy or lactation was excluded. Diagnoses were based on clinical symptoms, serum thyroxine and TRAb, thyroid ultrasound and orbital computed tomography. PBMCs were separated from 10 ml of fresh peripheral blood using Ficoll-Paque density gradient centrifugation. Total RNA was extracted using Trizol reagent, and RNA quality was assessed on an Agilent 2100 Bioanalyzer. This specimen comes from a study of T cells in Graves' hyperthyroidism and ophthalmopathy (dated by TCRdb to 2018 to 2020). General notes on the study: Peripheral blood samples were taken at the time of initial diagnosis, prior to any treatment. To identify TCR V-J signatures that set the groups apart, the researchers used a discovery cohort of 90 to 100 patients, made up of roughly 45 with Graves' ophthalmopathy and 55 to 65 with stable Graves' hyperthyroidism. An independent validation cohort of some 18 hyperthyroidism patients and 17 patients who later progressed to ophthalmopathy tested prospective prediction of ophthalmopathy. For training and testing, the 100 or so patients in the discovery cohort were randomly divided in a 7:3 ratio. In about 6 Graves' hyperthyroidism patients, the study also compared T-cell repertoires from thyroid tissue with T-cell repertoires from blood. After sampling, hyperthyroidism patients received methimazole starting at 30 mg daily, and ophthalmopathy patients received high-dose intravenous methylprednisolone. The paper reports TCR Vbeta CDR3 sequencing of over 120 peripheral blood samples: some 41 ophthalmopathy, roughly 80 hyperthyroidism and approximately 17 progressor patients.

What the study reported, not specific to this receptor: Most expanded thyroid clonotypes (frequency above 0.001) were also found in blood, which suggests that blood repertoires may mirror thyroid immune responses. In validation, progression to ophthalmopathy was predicted by the model with 70.59% sensitivity and roughly 76% specificity, a median of approximately 7.1 months before onset. Ophthalmopathy was separated from stable hyperthyroidism by a 13 V-J signature model, with 85% to 90% sensitivity and roughly 84% specificity obtained in cross-validation and 80%/75% obtained in testing. No statistical method was used to fix the sample size in advance, and group allocation was not hidden from the investigators.

The sequenced sample consisted of blood. The V gene is TRBV5-8 and the J gene is TRBJ1-1, and TRBD1 may be the D gene, going by 5 matching bases. The TCR originated in a middle-aged woman with Graves' ophthalmopathy. The DNA sequence follows: TGTGCCAGCAGCTATACGGGACGGACTGAAGCTTTCTTT. It encodes CASSYTGRTEAFF. The entire variable domain, with the stretches around the CDR3 drawn from the reference TRBV5-8 and TRBJ1-1 proteins, is EAGVTQSPTHLIKTRGQQATLRCSPISGHTSVYWYQQALGLGLQFLLWYDEGEERNRGNFPPRFSGRQFPNYSSELNVNALELEDSALYLCASSYTGRTEAFFGQGTRLTVV.